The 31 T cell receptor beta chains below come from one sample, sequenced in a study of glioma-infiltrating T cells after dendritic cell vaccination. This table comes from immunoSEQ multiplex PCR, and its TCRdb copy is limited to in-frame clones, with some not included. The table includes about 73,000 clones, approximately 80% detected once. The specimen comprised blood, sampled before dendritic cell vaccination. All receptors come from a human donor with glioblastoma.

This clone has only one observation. DNA for the CDR3: TGCGCCAGCAGCTTCGTCGGGGGGACAGGGGAATCGTCAAGCTCCTACGAGCAGTACTTC. Encoded protein: CASSFVGGTGESSSSYEQYF. The rearrangement links TRBV5-1 to TRBJ2-7; TRBD1 matches at 10 bases. This CDR3 has 20 amino acids. Germline assignment: CDR1 SGHRS and CDR2 YFSETQ. Trimming took 2 bases from V and 0 from J; bases not matched to a gene: 17.

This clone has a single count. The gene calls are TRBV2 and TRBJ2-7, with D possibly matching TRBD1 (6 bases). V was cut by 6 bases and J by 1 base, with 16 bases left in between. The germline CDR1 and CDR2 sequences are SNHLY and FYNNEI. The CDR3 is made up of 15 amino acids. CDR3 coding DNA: TGTGCCAGCAGCCCCACCACTGGACAGTCCTACGAGCAGTACTTC. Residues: CASSPTTGQSYEQYF.

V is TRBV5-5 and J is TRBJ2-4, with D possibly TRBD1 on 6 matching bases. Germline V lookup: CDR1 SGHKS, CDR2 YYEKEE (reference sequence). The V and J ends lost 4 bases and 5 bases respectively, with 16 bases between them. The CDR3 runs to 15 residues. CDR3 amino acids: CASSPQGGYENIQYF. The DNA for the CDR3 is TGTGCCAGCAGCCCCCAAGGGGGTTACGAAAACATTCAGTACTTC.

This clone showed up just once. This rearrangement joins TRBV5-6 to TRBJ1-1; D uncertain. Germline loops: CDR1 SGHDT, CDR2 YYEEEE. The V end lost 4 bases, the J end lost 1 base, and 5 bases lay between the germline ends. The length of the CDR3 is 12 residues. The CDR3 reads CASSPRNTEAFF. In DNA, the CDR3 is TGTGCCAGCAGCCCTAGGAACACTGAAGCTTTCTTT.

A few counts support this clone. The CDR3 region has the DNA TGTGCCAGCAGTCGGACAGGGGGCGCAGATACGCAGTATTTT. Protein sequence: CASSRTGGADTQYF. The rearrangement joins TRBV2 to TRBJ2-3; TRBD1 matches at 11 bases. Germline lookup yields CDR1 SNHLY and CDR2 FYNNEI. Trimming at V came to 5 bases and at J to 4 bases, leaving 2 bases not matched to a gene. This CDR3 has 14 residues.

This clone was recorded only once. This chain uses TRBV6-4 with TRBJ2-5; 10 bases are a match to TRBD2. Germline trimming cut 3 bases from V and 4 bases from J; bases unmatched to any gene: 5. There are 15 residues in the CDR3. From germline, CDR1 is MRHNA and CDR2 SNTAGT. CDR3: CASSDRLAGLETQYF. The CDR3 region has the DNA TGTGCCAGCAGTGATAGACTAGCGGGTCTAGAGACCCAGTACTTC.

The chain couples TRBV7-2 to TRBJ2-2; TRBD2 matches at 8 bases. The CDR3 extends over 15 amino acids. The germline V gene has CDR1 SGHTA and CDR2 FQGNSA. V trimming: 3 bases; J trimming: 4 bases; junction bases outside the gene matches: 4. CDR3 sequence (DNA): TGTGCCAGCAGCTTGGGGACTAGACTCACCGGGGAGCTGTTTTTT. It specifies CASSLGTRLTGELFF.

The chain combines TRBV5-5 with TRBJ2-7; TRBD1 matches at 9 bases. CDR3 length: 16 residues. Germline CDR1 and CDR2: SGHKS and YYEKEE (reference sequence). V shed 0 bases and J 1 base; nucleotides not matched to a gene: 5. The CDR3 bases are TGTGCCAGCAGCTTGGTGGGACAGGGTGGGTCCTACGAGCAGTACGTC. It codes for CASSLVGQGGSYEQYV.

DNA of the CDR3: TGTGCCAGCAGTGGGGACACTACGGAGGTTGGCTACACCTTC. Translating it yields CASSGDTTEVGYTF. This chain links TRBV6-6 with TRBJ1-2; D possibly corresponds to TRBD1 (6 bases). V lost 5 bases, J lost 7 bases, and 17 bases lay in between. CDR1 is MNHNY, CDR2 SVGAGI, per germline (reference sequence). The CDR3 extends over 14 amino acids.

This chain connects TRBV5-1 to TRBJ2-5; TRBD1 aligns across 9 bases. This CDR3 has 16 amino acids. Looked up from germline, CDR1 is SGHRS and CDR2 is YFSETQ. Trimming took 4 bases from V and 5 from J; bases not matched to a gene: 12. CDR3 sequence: CASSLRTGAYVETQYF. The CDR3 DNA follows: TGCGCCAGCAGCCTACGGACAGGGGCTTACGTCGAGACCCAGTACTTC. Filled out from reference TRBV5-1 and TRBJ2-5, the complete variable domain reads KAGVTQTPRYLIKTRGQQVTLSCSPISGHRSVSWYQQTPGQGLQFLFEYFSETQRNKGNFPGRFSGRQFSNSRSEMNVSTLELGDSALYLCASSLRTGAYVETQYFGPGTRLLVL.

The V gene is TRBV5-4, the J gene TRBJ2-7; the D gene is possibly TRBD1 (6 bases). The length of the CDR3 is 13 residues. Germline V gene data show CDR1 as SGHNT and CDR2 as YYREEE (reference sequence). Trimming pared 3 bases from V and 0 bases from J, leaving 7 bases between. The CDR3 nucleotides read TGTGCCAGCAGCTCGGACAGCTCCTACGAGCAGTACTTC. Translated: CASSSDSSYEQYF.

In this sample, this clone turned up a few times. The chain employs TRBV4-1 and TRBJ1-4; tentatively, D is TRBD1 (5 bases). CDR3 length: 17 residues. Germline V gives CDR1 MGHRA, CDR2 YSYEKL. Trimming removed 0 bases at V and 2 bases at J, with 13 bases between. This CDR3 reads CASSQERRGRTNEKLFF. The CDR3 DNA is TGCGCCAGCAGCCAAGAGAGGCGGGGCCGGACTAATGAAAAACTGTTTTTT.

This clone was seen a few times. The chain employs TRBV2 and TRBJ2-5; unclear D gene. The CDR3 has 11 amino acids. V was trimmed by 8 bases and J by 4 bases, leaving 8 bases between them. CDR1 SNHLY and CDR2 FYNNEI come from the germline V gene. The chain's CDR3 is CASPSRETQYF. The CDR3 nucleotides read TGTGCCAGCCCTTCCAGAGAGACCCAGTACTTC.

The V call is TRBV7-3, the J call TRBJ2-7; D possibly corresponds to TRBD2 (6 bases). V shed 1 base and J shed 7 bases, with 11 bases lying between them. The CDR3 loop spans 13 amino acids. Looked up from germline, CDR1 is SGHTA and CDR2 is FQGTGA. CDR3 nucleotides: TGTGCCAGCAGCTTAATCGGGGGTGGAGAGCAGTACGTC. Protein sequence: CASSLIGGGEQYV.

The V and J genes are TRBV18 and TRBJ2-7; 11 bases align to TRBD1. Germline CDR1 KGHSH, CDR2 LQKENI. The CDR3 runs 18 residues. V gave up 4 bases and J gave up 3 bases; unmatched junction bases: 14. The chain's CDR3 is CASSLAGTGGRQSYEQYF. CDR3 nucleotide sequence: TGTGCCAGCTCACTAGCCGGGACAGGGGGTAGACAAAGCTACGAGCAGTACTTC.

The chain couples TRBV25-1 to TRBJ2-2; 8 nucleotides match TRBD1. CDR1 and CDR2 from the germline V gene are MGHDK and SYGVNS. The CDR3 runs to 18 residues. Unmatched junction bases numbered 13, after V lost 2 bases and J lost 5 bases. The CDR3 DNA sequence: TGTGCCAGCAGTGAAGGCCTTGGGCAGGGGGCTCGGACCGGGGAGCTGTTTTTT. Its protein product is CASSEGLGQGARTGELFF.

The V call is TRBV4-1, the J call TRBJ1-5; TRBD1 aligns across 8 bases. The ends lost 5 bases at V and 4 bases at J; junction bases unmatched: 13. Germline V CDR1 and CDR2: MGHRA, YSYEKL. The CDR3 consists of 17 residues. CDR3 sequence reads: CASSSHFQGAGNQPQHF. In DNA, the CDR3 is TGCGCCAGCAGCTCCCACTTTCAGGGGGCAGGGAATCAGCCCCAGCATTTT.

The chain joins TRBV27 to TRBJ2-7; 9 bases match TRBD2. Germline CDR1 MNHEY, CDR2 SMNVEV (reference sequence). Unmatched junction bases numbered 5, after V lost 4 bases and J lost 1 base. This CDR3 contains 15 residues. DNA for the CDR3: TGTGCCAGCAGTTGGCGGGAGGGTGGTTCCTACGAGCAGTACGTC. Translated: CASSWREGGSYEQYV.

CDR3: CSVEAGAETQYF. In DNA form, the CDR3 reads TGCAGCGTTGAAGCAGGGGCAGAGACCCAGTACTTC. The chain is built from TRBV29-1 and TRBJ2-5; tentative D call: TRBD1 (6 bases). Germline CDR1 and CDR2: SQVTM and ANQGSEA. The CDR3 runs to 12 residues. V shed 1 base and J shed 4 bases, with 7 bases lying between them.

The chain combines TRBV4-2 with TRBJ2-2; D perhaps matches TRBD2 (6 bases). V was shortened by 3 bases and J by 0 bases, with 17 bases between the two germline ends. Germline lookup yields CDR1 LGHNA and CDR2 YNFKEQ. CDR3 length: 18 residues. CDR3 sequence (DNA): TGTGCCAGCAGCCAGAGACTAGAGGAAGGAGCGAACACCGGGGAGCTGTTTTTT. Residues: CASSQRLEEGANTGELFF.

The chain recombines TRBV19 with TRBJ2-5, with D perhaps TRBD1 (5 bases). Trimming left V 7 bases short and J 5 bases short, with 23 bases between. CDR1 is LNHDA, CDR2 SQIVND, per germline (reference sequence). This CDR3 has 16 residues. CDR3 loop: CASKKAGHPAMETQYF. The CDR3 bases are TGTGCCAGTAAAAAGGCAGGACACCCTGCGATGGAGACCCAGTACTTC.

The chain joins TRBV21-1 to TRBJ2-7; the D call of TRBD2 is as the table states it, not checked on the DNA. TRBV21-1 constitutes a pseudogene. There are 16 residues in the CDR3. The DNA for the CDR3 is TGTGCCAGCAGCAAAGCGCTTTTGACTATGCTCTACGAGCAGTACGTC. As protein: CASSKALLTMLYEQYV.

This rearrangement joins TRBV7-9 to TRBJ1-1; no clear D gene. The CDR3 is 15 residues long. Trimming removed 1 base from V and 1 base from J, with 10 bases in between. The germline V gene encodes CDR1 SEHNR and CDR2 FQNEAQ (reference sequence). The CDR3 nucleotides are TGTGCCAGCAGCTTAGGGGGAGAGCGGAACACTGAAGCTTTCTTT. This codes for CASSLGGERNTEAFF. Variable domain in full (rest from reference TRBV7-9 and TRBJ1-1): DTGVSQNPRHKITKRGQNVTFRCDPISEHNRLYWYRQTLGQGPEFLTYFQNEAQLEKSRLLSDRFSAERPKGSFSTLEIQRTEQGDSAMYLCASSLGGERNTEAFFGQGTRLTVV.

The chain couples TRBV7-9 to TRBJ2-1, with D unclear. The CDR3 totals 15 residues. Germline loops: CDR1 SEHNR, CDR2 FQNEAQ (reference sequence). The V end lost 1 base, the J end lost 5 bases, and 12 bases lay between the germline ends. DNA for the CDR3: TGTGCCAGCAGCTTAGATCGCGGCAGCCACAATGAGCAGTTCTTC. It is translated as CASSLDRGSHNEQFF.

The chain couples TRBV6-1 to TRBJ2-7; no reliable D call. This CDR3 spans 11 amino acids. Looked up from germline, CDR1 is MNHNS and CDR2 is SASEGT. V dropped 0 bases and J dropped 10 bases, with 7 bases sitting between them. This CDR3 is CASSEAPGQYF. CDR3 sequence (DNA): TGTGCCAGCAGTGAAGCCCCAGGCCAGTACTTC.

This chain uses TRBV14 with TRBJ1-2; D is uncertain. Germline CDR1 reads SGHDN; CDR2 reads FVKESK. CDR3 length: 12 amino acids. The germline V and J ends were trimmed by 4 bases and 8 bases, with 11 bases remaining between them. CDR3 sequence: CASSRTWAGYTF. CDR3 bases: TGTGCCAGCAGCCGTACATGGGCGGGCTACACCTTC.

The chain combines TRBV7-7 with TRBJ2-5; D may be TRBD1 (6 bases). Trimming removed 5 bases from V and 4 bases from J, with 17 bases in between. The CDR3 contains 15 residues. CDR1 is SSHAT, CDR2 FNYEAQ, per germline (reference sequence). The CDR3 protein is CASSPDEGVGETQYF. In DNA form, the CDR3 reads TGTGCCAGCAGCCCGGACGAGGGGGTGGGAGAGACCCAGTACTTC.

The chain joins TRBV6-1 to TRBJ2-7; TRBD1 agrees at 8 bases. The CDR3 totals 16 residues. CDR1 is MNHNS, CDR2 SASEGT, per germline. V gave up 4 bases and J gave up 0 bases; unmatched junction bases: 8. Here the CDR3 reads CASSALQGGSSYEQYV. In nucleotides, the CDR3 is TGTGCCAGCAGTGCCTTACAGGGGGGAAGCTCCTACGAGCAGTACGTC.

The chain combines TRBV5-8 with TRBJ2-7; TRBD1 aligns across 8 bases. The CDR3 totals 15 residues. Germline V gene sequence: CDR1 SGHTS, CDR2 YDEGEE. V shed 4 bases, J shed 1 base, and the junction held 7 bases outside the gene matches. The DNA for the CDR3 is TGTGCCAGCAGCGTACAGGGGGTATCTTCCTACGAGCAGTACGTC. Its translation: CASSVQGVSSYEQYV.

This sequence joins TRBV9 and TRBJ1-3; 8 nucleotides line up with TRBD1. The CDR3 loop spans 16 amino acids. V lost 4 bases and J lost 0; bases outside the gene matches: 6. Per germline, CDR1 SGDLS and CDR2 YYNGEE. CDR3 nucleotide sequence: TGTGCCAGCAGCACAAAGGGACAGGTCTCTGGAAACACCATATATTTT. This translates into CASSTKGQVSGNTIYF. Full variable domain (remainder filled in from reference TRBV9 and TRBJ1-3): DSGVTQTPKHLITATGQRVTLRCSPRSGDLSVYWYQQSLDQGLQFLIQYYNGEERAKGNILERFSAQQFPDLHSELNLSSLELGDSALYFCASSTKGQVSGNTIYFGEGSWLTVV.

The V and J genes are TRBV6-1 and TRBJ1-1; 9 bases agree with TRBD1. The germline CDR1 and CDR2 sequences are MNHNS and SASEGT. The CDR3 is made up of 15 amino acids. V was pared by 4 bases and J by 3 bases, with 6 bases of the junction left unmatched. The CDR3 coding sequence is TGTGCCAGCAGTGGATGGACAGGGGCGGACACTGAAGCTTTCTTT. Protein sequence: CASSGWTGADTEAFF.